Below, 10 T cell receptor beta chains from the same sample are listed, as sequenced in a study of cytomegalovirus exposure and HLA in healthy donors (dated by TCRdb to about 2017). Library preparation employed the immunoSEQ multiplex PCR assay. TCRdb re-hosts the immuneACCESS table, in-frame sequences only. Its copies lack some clones; in the studies checked, an unresolved V gene accounts for under half of them, and the cause for the rest is not known. The sample table shows around 150,000 clones, and around 92% are seen once. The top ten clones comprise around 10% of the sample. Sequencing used PBMCs. The receptors derive from a woman aged 18-29 years in good health and CMV-seropositive.

The rearrangement uses TRBV28 and TRBJ1-1, with D uncertain. This CDR3 has 13 residues. Deletions cut 10 bases from V and 1 base from J, with 13 bases between. CDR1 and CDR2 from the germline V gene are MDHEN and SYDVKM. CDR3 amino acids: CAILRSTNTEAFF. The DNA for the CDR3 is TGTGCCATCCTACGGAGTACGAACACTGAAGCTTTCTTT.

The sample holds one count of this clone. The gene calls are TRBV5-1 and TRBJ2-3; TRBD2 matches 8 bases. Germline trimming cut 3 bases from V and 3 bases from J; bases unmatched to any gene: 24. Germline V lookup: CDR1 SGHRS, CDR2 YFSETQ. This CDR3 is 21 amino acids long. The CDR3 protein is CASSSPRLRTSLRGDTDTQYF. CDR3 nucleotides: TGCGCCAGCAGCTCGCCGAGACTAAGGACTAGCTTAAGGGGCGATACAGATACGCAGTATTTT.

The chain is built from TRBV2 and TRBJ2-2, with D tentatively TRBD2 (6 bases). The CDR3 covers 12 residues. The V gene lost 6 bases and the J gene lost 5 bases, with 7 bases spanning the gap. Per germline, CDR1 SNHLY and CDR2 FYNNEI. The CDR3 region is CASREGTGELFF. As DNA, the CDR3 is TGTGCCAGCAGGGAGGGAACCGGGGAGCTGTTTTTT.

This chain's CDR3 is CASSSWTPNYGYTF. Written as DNA, the CDR3 is TGTGCCAGCAGCTCGTGGACACCCAACTATGGCTACACCTTC. The chain uses TRBV11-2 and TRBJ1-2; possible D gene TRBD1, 5 bases. Between the trimmed V and J ends, which lost 4 bases and 2 bases, there was a span of 11 bases. This CDR3 comprises 14 residues. The germline CDR1 and CDR2 sequences are SGHAT and FQNNGV.

The chain joins TRBV27 to TRBJ2-7; TRBD2 agrees at 7 bases. CDR3 size: 13 residues. Germline assignment: CDR1 MNHEY and CDR2 SMNVEV (reference sequence). V lost 4 bases, J lost 6 bases, and 6 bases stayed unmatched. The CDR3 coding sequence is TGTGCCAGCAGTTCAGCGGGGAGGCGCGAGCAGTACTTC. It codes for CASSSAGRREQYF.

V usage is TRBV27 and J usage is TRBJ2-7; D possibly corresponds to TRBD2 (5 bases). The ends were cut back, 3 bases at V and 7 bases at J, with 13 bases in the middle. The CDR3 totals 13 residues. Germline V lookup: CDR1 MNHEY, CDR2 SMNVEV (reference sequence). Written as DNA, the CDR3 is TGTGCCAGCAGTTTCACGAGGGTTGAAGAGCAGTACTTC. Residues: CASSFTRVEEQYF.

This clone showed up just a few times. The chain is built from TRBV6-4 and TRBJ2-7; D not certain. Looked up from germline, CDR1 is MRHNA and CDR2 is SNTAGT. The CDR3 totals 13 residues. V was clipped by 3 bases and J by 4 bases, with 10 bases between them. This CDR3 reads CASSEQATYEQYF. The CDR3 DNA reads TGTGCCAGCAGTGAGCAGGCGACATACGAGCAGTACTTC.

This rearrangement joins TRBV4-3 to TRBJ1-4; D is possibly TRBD1 (5 bases). Germline V gives CDR1 LGHNA, CDR2 YSLEER. Trimming stripped 0 bases from V and 16 bases from J, with 18 bases between. This CDR3 is 14 amino acids long. The CDR3 region is CASSQEAAVGLKFF. The CDR3, as DNA: TGCGCCAGCAGCCAAGAGGCGGCGGTGGGACTGAAGTTTTTT.

The chain joins TRBV4-1 to TRBJ2-2; 7 positions agree with TRBD1. The germline V gene has CDR1 MGHRA and CDR2 YSYEKL. The CDR3 has 13 residues. The V and J ends lost 4 bases and 5 bases, in that order; junction bases with no gene match: 1. The CDR3 is CASSLQGTGELFF. Written as DNA, the CDR3 is TGCGCCAGCAGCCTACAGGGGACCGGGGAGCTGTTTTTT.

This chain joins TRBV19 and TRBJ2-5; 8 positions agree with TRBD1. CDR1 is LNHDA and CDR2 is SQIVND in the germline V gene (reference sequence). Trimming cost V 7 bases and J 5 bases; bases outside gene matches: 6. CDR3 length: 13 residues. The CDR3 coding sequence is TGTGCCAGTAACCAGGGGGCGGGGGAGACCCAGTACTTC. Translation: CASNQGAGETQYF.